A selection of T cell receptor beta chains follows, all from one sample in a study of yellow fever vaccine responses in identical twins. Via MiXCR, TCRdb re-called the RT-PCR reads, giving one row per CDR3 protein. The repertoire holds roughly 570 distinct CDR3 sequences, with less than 90% as singletons. Sample: T cells from blood (PBMCs), unsorted or a sorted subset (not recorded which), taken before or after yellow fever vaccination (not recorded which). The receptors originated from a female donor who received the yellow fever vaccine. Each CDR3 is given with its conserved first and last residue. Each record gives: V gene, clone size, D gene, J gene, CDR3 DNA, CDR3 protein. D genes are given only for firm matches. Some rows have no size entry. The others give once, few or many, or a class for an expanded clone.

TRBV23-1,-,-,TRBJ2-7,TGCGCCAGCAGTCAATGGTCTGTGGGCCACGAGCAGTACTTC,CASSQWSVGHEQYF
TRBV6-5,-,-,TRBJ1-1,TGTGCCAGCAGTTACATGACGGAGGCTGAAGCTTTCTTT,CASSYMTEAEAFF
TRBV11-2,-,TRBD2,TRBJ2-1,TGTGCCAGCAGCCCGACTAGCGGGGGCAATGAGCAGTTCTTC,CASSPTSGGNEQFF
TRBV24-1,-,-,TRBJ2-3,TGTGCCACCAGTGAGGAGGGGGCAGATACGCAGTATTTT,CATSEEGADTQYF
TRBV5-1,-,-,TRBJ2-2,TGCGCCAGCAGCCCTAAGGGGGGGAACACCGGGGAGCTGTTTTTT,CASSPKGGNTGELFF
TRBV20-1,few,TRBD1,TRBJ1-2,TGCAGTGCTCGAGGACAGGTCTATGGCTACACCTTC,CSARGQVYGYTF
TRBV11-3,-,TRBD1,TRBJ2-3,TGTGCCAGCAGCCTCCGGACAGGGGACACAGATACGCAGTATTTT,CASSLRTGDTDTQYF
TRBV4-1,-,-,TRBJ1-2,TGCGCCAGCAGCCAAGAGGGGGCGCTTCCCTATGGCTACACCTTC,CASSQEGALPYGYTF
TRBV7-1,-,-,TRBJ1-2,TGTGCCAGCAGCTCACAGGGGAGGTATGGCTACACCTTC,CASSSQGRYGYTF
TRBV29-1,-,-,TRBJ1-4,TGCAGCTTTCGGACTGGCTATAATGAAAAACTGTTTTTT,CSFRTGYNEKLFF
TRBV9,-,TRBD2,TRBJ2-7,TGTGCCAGCAGCGCCACCGGGACTAGCGAGGGCGAGCAGTACTTC,CASSATGTSEGEQYF
TRBV10-1,-,-,TRBJ1-1,TGCGCCAGCAGTGAGTCAAGGCGGAACACTGAAGCTTTCTTT,CASSESRRNTEAFF
TRBV12-3/TRBV12-4,-,-,TRBJ1-4,TGTGCCAGCATGAGGGGCACTAATGAAAAACTGTTTTTT,CASMRGTNEKLFF
TRBV4-1,few,-,TRBJ1-1,TGCGCCAGCAGCCAAGAGATATCATCGAACACTGAAGCTTTCTTT,CASSQEISSNTEAFF
TRBV5-1,-,-,TRBJ2-3,TGCGCCAGCAGCGACACAGATACGCAGTATTTT,CASSDTDTQYF
TRBV10-3,-,-,TRBJ1-1,TGTGCCATCACCGCTACAGGGCTGAACACTGAAGCTTTCTTT,CAITATGLNTEAFF
TRBV6-1,-,TRBD1,TRBJ1-5,TGTGCCAGCAGCCGGGGGACAGGGGTTCAGCCCCAGCATTTT,CASSRGTGVQPQHF
TRBV6-4,-,TRBD1,TRBJ1-2,TGTGCCAGCAGGAGTTCCGGACAGGCCTATGGCTACACCTTC,CASRSSGQAYGYTF
TRBV5-1,-,-,TRBJ2-3,TGCGCCAGCAGCTTGGTTACGGACACAGATACGCAGTATTTT,CASSLVTDTDTQYF
TRBV12-3/TRBV12-4,-,TRBD1,TRBJ1-5,TGTGCCAGCAGTAAGGACAGGAAGAGCAATCAGCCCCAGCATTTT,CASSKDRKSNQPQHF
TRBV10-3,-,TRBD1,TRBJ1-2,TGTGCCATCAGTGAGACAGGGGGCCTCTATGGCTACACCTTC,CAISETGGLYGYTF
TRBV4-1,-,TRBD2,TRBJ2-7,TGCGCCAGCAGCCAGGGACTAGCGGGAGCCTCCGAGCAGTACTTC,CASSQGLAGASEQYF
TRBV11-2,-,-,TRBJ1-1,TGTGCCATCGTTCCCGCCACTGAAGCTTTCTTT,CAIVPATEAFF
TRBV12-3/TRBV12-4,-,-,TRBJ2-2,TGTGCCAGCAGTTTCAGGCACAACACCGGGGAGCTGTTTTTT,CASSFRHNTGELFF
TRBV2,-,TRBD1,TRBJ2-7,TGTGCCAGCAAGACAGGGGTGGGCTACGAGCAGTACTTC,CASKTGVGYEQYF
TRBV10-3,-,TRBD1,TRBJ1-1,TGTGCCATCAGTGTAGGTGGGACAGGGGCTAACACTGAAGCTTTCTTT,CAISVGGTGANTEAFF
TRBV10-1,-,-,TRBJ2-1,TGCGCCAGCAGTGAGTCATGGGGAGACAATGAGCAGTTCTTC,CASSESWGDNEQFF
TRBV29-1,-,-,TRBJ2-1,TGCAGCGTTGAGGCTGGGAATGAGCAGTTCTTC,CSVEAGNEQFF
TRBV12-3/TRBV12-4,-,-,TRBJ2-3,TGTGCCAGCGAGCGATTCGGAGATACGCAGTATTTT,CASERFGDTQYF
TRBV4-2,-,TRBD1,TRBJ1-2,TGTGCCAGCAGCCAAGTTGGGGAACAGGGGACCTATGGCTACACCTTC,CASSQVGEQGTYGYTF
TRBV7-9,-,-,TRBJ2-3,TGTGCCAGCAGCTGGGAGTTAGATACGCAGTATTTT,CASSWELDTQYF
TRBV3-1,-,-,TRBJ2-7,TGTGCCAGCAGCCAAGAACAGGGATACGAGCAGTACTTC,CASSQEQGYEQYF
TRBV5-1,once,-,TRBJ2-3,TGCGCCAGCAGCTTGGCGGCAGGCACAGATACGCAGTATTTT,CASSLAAGTDTQYF
TRBV6-4,few,TRBD1,TRBJ1-1,TGTGCCAGCAGTGACCCGGGACAGGGGCGAGAGGGCACTGAAGCTTTCTTT,CASSDPGQGREGTEAFF
TRBV5-1,-,-,TRBJ2-3,TGCGCCAGCAGCCTCCTGGACCCTAGCACAGATACGCAGTATTTT,CASSLLDPSTDTQYF
TRBV15,-,TRBD1,TRBJ1-4,TGTGCCACCAGCAGCTACAGGGGGCCCTTTGAAAAACTGTTTTTT,CATSSYRGPFEKLFF
TRBV11-1,-,-,TRBJ2-5,TGTGCCAGCAGCCCCTCTGGGTGGCGGGGCGTACAAGAGACCCAGTACTTC,CASSPSGWRGVQETQYF
TRBV11-1,-,TRBD2,TRBJ2-1,TGTGCCAGCAGCTTAGTGGTAGCGGGAGAGAACAATGAGCAGTTCTTC,CASSLVVAGENNEQFF
TRBV5-1,-,-,TRBJ2-5,TGCGCCAGCAGTCCAGGCGCCCAAGAGACCCAGTACTTC,CASSPGAQETQYF
TRBV11-1,few,-,TRBJ1-4,TGTGCCAGCAGCTACCGGGGCAATGAAAAACTGTTTTTT,CASSYRGNEKLFF
TRBV10-3,-,TRBD1,TRBJ2-6,TGTGCCATCAGCGGGGACAGAAGTACCGGGGCCAACGTCCTGACTTTC,CAISGDRSTGANVLTF
TRBV12-5,-,TRBD1,TRBJ2-1,TGTGCTAGTGGCCACGGACAGGGGGCCTTCAATGAGCAGTTCTTC,CASGHGQGAFNEQFF
TRBV10-1,-,-,TRBJ1-2,TGCGCCAGCAGTGAGTCTCGGGTTTCCTATGGCTACACCTTC,CASSESRVSYGYTF
TRBV6-1,-,-,TRBJ1-2,TGTGCCAGCAGTAGGGGGACCTTGGATGGCTACACCTTC,CASSRGTLDGYTF
TRBV6-1,-,-,TRBJ2-2,TGTGCCAGCAAGCAGGGAACCACCGGGGAGCTGTTTTTT,CASKQGTTGELFF
TRBV5-1,-,-,TRBJ2-3,TGCGCCAGCAGCCTCGGGACTCCCACAGATACGCAGTATTTT,CASSLGTPTDTQYF
TRBV24-1,-,TRBD1,TRBJ2-3,TGTGCCACCTCGAGGGACAGCAGCACAGATACGCAGTATTTT,CATSRDSSTDTQYF
TRBV2,-,TRBD2,TRBJ2-3,TGTGCCAGCAGCGCGCGGGGGACTAGCGCCACAGATACGCAGTATTTT,CASSARGTSATDTQYF